The present entry profiles one TCR beta chain with its context. Antigen: not known. These data come from a study of monozygotic twins with inflammatory bowel disease. Study conclusions and caveats: A single strong IBD-associated signal or clonotype was not supported by the findings. TCRbeta diversity (inverse Simpson) was lower in IBD patients than in healthy co-twins. Clonotypes shared with others were fewer in IBD patients than in healthy twins, especially with disease activity. Repertoire similarity did not differ between concordant and discordant twins, possibly owing to limited power.

CDR3 length equals 17 residues. Germline-derived CDR1 and CDR2 are SGHTA and FQGNSA. Using the 5' RACE reads, TCRdb records one entry per CDR3 protein without DNA. Here the sample table reports around 40,000 distinct CDR3 sequences. This chain joins TRBV7-2 and TRBJ1-2. This clonotype originated in a human donor with ulcerative colitis or Crohn's disease, or a healthy co-twin of an affected twin (not recorded which). Sequencing was done on a sample of blood. The CDR3: CASSLGRRRGGVEGYTF.